This T cell receptor (delta chain) was captured in a study of gamma-delta T cells after stem cell transplantation. The CDR3 length is 17 residues. Germline V gene sequence: CDR1 GEAIGNYY, CDR2 EKD. V was pared by 2 bases and J by 0 bases, with 7 bases of the junction left unmatched. TCRdb repeated clone calling on the RT-PCR reads with CATT. The sample yields over 2,000 delta-chain clones, roughly 45% seen once. The sequenced sample was gamma-delta T cells. The chain joins TRDV2 to TRDJ1, with 11 bases matching TRDD3. This TCR derives from a human donor. It is not recorded whose cells these are; they may come from a transplant donor. This CDR3 reads CACDRLGDTRYTDKLIF. DNA of the CDR3: TGTGCCTGTGACAGGCTGGGGGATACTCGGTACACCGATAAACTCATCTTT.